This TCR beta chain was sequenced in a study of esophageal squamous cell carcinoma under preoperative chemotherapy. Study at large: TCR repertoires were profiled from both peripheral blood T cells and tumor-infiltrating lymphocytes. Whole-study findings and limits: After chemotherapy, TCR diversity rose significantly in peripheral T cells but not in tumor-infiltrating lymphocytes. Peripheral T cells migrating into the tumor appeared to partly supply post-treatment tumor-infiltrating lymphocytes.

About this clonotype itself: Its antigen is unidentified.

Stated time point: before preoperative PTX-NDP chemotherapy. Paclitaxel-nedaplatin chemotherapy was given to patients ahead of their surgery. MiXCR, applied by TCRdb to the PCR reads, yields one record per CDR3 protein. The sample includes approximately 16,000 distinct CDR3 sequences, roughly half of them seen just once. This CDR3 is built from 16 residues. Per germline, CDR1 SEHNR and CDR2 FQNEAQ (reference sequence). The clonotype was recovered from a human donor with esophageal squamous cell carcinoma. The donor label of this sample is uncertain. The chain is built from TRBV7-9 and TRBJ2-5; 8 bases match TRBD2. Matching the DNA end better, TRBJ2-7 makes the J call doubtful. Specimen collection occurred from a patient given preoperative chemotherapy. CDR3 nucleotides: TGTGCCAGCAGCCTAGAGCGGGGGCCGGCCCCCTACGAGCAGTACTTC. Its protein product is CASSLERGPAPYEQYF.